The following is a TCR beta chain sequence with its context. Original processing notes: The authors estimated nucleated cell counts from reference gene primer amplification. Sequencing used immunoSEQ multiplex PCR; TCRdb keeps in-frame clones, though not all of them. D and trimming were read from the DNA, whereas the V and J calls and clone size are those reported in that table. The data show 300,000 or so clones, approximately 86% seen once. The data stem from a study of blood T cell repertoires in COVID-19. Overall study: Samples representing acute and convalescent COVID-19 were sourced from the United States, Italy and Spain. PBMCs, B-cell-depleted T cells, or T cells provided the cDNA or gDNA that made up the material.

This receptor was taken from a man between 65 and 85 years old with acute or convalescent COVID-19. Specimen: peripheral blood.

The CDR3 protein is CASSVGPEGEAFF. CDR3 bases: TGTGCCAGCAGCGTAGGACCCGAGGGTGAAGCTTTCTTT. The chain recombines TRBV9 with TRBJ1-1; no reliable D call. The CDR3 is made up of 13 amino acids. In germline, CDR1 is SGDLS, CDR2 YYNGEE. The V gene lost 0 bases and the J gene lost 7 bases, with 10 bases spanning the gap.